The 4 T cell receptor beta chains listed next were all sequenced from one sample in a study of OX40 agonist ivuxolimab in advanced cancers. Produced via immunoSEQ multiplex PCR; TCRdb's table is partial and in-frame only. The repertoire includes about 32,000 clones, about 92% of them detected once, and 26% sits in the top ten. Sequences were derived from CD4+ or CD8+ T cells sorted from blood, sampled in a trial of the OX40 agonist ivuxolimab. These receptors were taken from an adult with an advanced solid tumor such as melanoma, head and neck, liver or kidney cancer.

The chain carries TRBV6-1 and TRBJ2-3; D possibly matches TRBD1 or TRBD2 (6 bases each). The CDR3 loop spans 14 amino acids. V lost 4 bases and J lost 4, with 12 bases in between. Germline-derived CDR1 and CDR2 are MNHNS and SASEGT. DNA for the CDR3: TGTGCCAGCAGTGGATGGGGGGCCCCAGATACGCAGTATTTT. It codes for CASSGWGAPDTQYF.

The CDR3 loop is CASSPPGGRNEQFF. In DNA form, the CDR3 reads TGTGCCAGCAGCCCACCAGGCGGGAGGAATGAGCAGTTCTTC. This chain uses TRBV5-4 with TRBJ2-1; 8 bases align to TRBD2. V trimming: 4 bases; J trimming: 7 bases; junction bases outside the gene matches: 7. The CDR3 loop spans 14 amino acids. Germline CDR1 reads SGHNT; CDR2 reads YYREEE (reference sequence).

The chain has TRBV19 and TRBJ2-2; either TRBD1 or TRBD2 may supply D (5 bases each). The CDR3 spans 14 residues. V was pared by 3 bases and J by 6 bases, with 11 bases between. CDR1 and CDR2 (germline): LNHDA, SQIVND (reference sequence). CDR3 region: CASSITTAAGELFF. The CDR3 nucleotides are TGTGCCAGTAGTATTACGACAGCGGCCGGGGAGCTGTTTTTT.

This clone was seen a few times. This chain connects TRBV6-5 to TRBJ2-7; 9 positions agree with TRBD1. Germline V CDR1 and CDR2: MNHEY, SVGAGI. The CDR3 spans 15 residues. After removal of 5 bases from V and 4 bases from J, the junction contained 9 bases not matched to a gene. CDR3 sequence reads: CASSAAGTGMYEQYF. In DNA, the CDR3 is TGTGCCAGCAGTGCCGCCGGGACAGGGATGTACGAGCAGTACTTC.